Below are 32 T cell receptor beta chains sequenced from a single sample in a study of beta chain features in type 1 diabetes. Expressed TCRB transcripts were sequenced after all isolated RNA was converted to cDNA. Clones were sequenced by immunoSEQ multiplex PCR, and TCRdb holds only the in-frame ones, with some missing. The sample shows about 620,000 clones, roughly 16% of them seen only once. Sequencing was done on a sample of naive CD4+ T cells from blood. These receptors were obtained from a man younger than 35 in good health.

This clone was detected only a few times. The CDR3: CASSATPRVHEQFF. The CDR3 DNA follows: TGTGCCAGCAGCGCGACCCCCAGGGTCCATGAGCAGTTCTTC. The J gene is TRBJ2-1, the V gene TRBV9; D possibly corresponds to TRBD1 (5 bases). This CDR3 comprises 14 residues. V lost 3 bases, J lost 8 bases, and 15 bases lay in between. The germline CDR1 and CDR2 sequences are SGDLS and YYNGEE.

This clone was seen a handful of times. This sequence joins TRBV7-2 and TRBJ2-3, with D perhaps TRBD2 (5 bases). Trimming stripped 0 bases from V and 6 bases from J, with 13 bases between. The CDR3 totals 15 residues. Germline loops: CDR1 SGHTA, CDR2 FQGNSA. DNA for the CDR3: TGTGCCAGCAGCTTAGCGTGGAGTGGGAGTGATACGCAGTATTTT. Translated, it gives CASSLAWSGSDTQYF.

The rearrangement uses TRBV7-2 and TRBJ2-7; 11 nucleotides match TRBD2. Per germline, CDR1 SGHTA and CDR2 FQGNSA. This CDR3 spans 15 amino acids. V lost 2 bases to trimming and J lost 2 bases; unmatched junction nucleotides: 2. CDR3: CASSLRLAGPYEQYF. CDR3 nucleotides: TGTGCCAGCAGCTTAAGACTAGCGGGACCCTACGAGCAGTACTTC.

This clone occurred a few times. The chain is built from TRBV7-9 and TRBJ1-1; D is ambiguous. The CDR3 loop spans 15 amino acids. With 1 base removed from V and 1 base from J, the gap between germline ends came to 10 bases. CDR1 and CDR2 from the germline V gene are SEHNR and FQNEAQ (reference sequence). CDR3 sequence: CASSLVQAPNTEAFF. CDR3 nucleotides: TGTGCCAGCAGCTTAGTTCAAGCCCCGAACACTGAAGCTTTCTTT.

This clone has a handful of counts. The J gene is TRBJ1-3, the V gene TRBV7-9; D uncertain. The CDR3 is made up of 14 amino acids. Deletions cut 5 bases from V and 0 bases from J, with 8 bases between. CDR1 is SEHNR and CDR2 is FQNEAQ in the germline V gene (reference sequence). The CDR3 is CASSVTSSGNTIYF. In DNA form, the CDR3 reads TGTGCCAGCAGCGTCACAAGCTCTGGAAACACCATATATTTT.

DNA of the CDR3: TGTGCCAGCAGCTGGGTCCGGGACAGGGAACACGAGCAGTACTTC. Translating gives CASSWVRDREHEQYF. The V and J genes are TRBV11-2 and TRBJ2-7, with TRBD1 matching 9 bases. V lost 4 bases and J lost 5; bases outside the gene matches: 9. The CDR3 is made up of 15 amino acids. Germline V lookup: CDR1 SGHAT, CDR2 FQNNGV.

V gene TRBV9 combines with J gene TRBJ2-3, with TRBD2 matching over 8 bases. The ends lost 0 bases at V and 2 bases at J; junction bases unmatched: 14. Germline CDR1 reads SGDLS; CDR2 reads YYNGEE. The CDR3 covers 19 residues. The CDR3 DNA reads as TGTGCCAGCAGCGTAGAAGAGCGGGAGACGTTCTTCGACACAGATACGCAGTATTTT. It yields the protein CASSVEERETFFDTDTQYF.

V is TRBV2 and J is TRBJ1-5, with a tentative D call TRBD1 (5 bases). The CDR3 consists of 16 residues. CDR1 and CDR2 (germline): SNHLY, FYNNEI. Trimming pared 3 bases from V and 6 bases from J, leaving 18 bases between. This CDR3 reads CASSEDLGRRGQPQHF. DNA for the CDR3: TGTGCCAGCAGTGAGGACCTGGGACGGAGGGGTCAGCCCCAGCATTTT.

DNA of the CDR3: TGCGCCAGCAGCCACCCGGGACAGGGTGGGAAAGGAAACACCATATATTTT. Amino acid sequence: CASSHPGQGGKGNTIYF. This chain uses TRBV4-1 with TRBJ1-3; 9 nucleotides align to TRBD1. The junction had 10 bases not matched to a gene; V was cut back by 3 bases and J by 4 bases. The CDR3 covers 17 residues. Germline V lookup: CDR1 MGHRA, CDR2 YSYEKL.

This chain uses TRBV7-3 with TRBJ2-1; TRBD1 is a possible D gene (6 bases). V lost 5 bases and J 12 bases, leaving 14 bases between the germline ends. Germline CDR1 reads SGHTA; CDR2 reads FQGTGA. The CDR3 sequence is 12 residues long. CDR3 protein: CASSSTGRVQFF. Written as DNA, the CDR3 is TGTGCCAGCAGCAGTACAGGGAGAGTGCAGTTCTTC.

CDR3 in DNA: TGTGCCAGCAGCCAAGATAGGTATCGGGACAGCGACTACGAGCAGTACTTC. Protein sequence: CASSQDRYRDSDYEQYF. V gene TRBV4-2 combines with J gene TRBJ2-5, with 7 positions matching TRBD1. The J call is uncertain, as TRBJ2-7 better fits the DNA end. Germline V CDR1 and CDR2: LGHNA, YNFKEQ. This CDR3 contains 17 residues.

This clone was seen more than once but under ten times. This rearrangement joins TRBV28 to TRBJ1-6, with a tentative D call TRBD1 (5 bases). From germline, CDR1 is MDHEN and CDR2 SYDVKM. The CDR3 covers 17 residues. V was cut by 1 base and J by 1 base, with 11 bases left in between. CDR3 protein: CASSLSRGESYNSPLHF. The CDR3 region has the DNA TGTGCCAGCAGTTTATCGCGGGGGGAGTCCTATAATTCACCCCTCCACTTT.

V gene TRBV5-4 combines with J gene TRBJ1-1, with 7 bases aligning to TRBD1. The V and J ends lost 3 bases and 0 bases, in that order; junction bases with no gene match: 8. CDR1 is SGHNT, CDR2 YYREEE, per germline (reference sequence). This CDR3 contains 16 residues. The CDR3 coding sequence is TGTGCCAGCAGCTCGCTACTCAGGGGGGTGAACACTGAAGCTTTCTTT. Its translation is CASSSLLRGVNTEAFF.

The chain links TRBV5-1 to TRBJ2-5, with unresolved D. This CDR3 is built from 14 residues. V was cut by 0 bases and J by 1 base, with 7 bases left in between. Germline V gives CDR1 SGHRS, CDR2 YFSETQ. CDR3 in DNA: TGCGCCAGCAGCTTGGCGCGCAGCCAAGAGACCCAGTACTTC. Residues: CASSLARSQETQYF.

This clone was detected only a few times. The chain uses TRBV5-4 and TRBJ2-7; the match to TRBD2 covers 14 bases. The CDR3 is made up of 18 amino acids. Germline CDR1 SGHNT, CDR2 YYREEE (reference sequence). J was trimmed by 2 bases and V by 4 bases; bases with no gene match: 11. CDR3 protein: CASSQGTSGSVGTYEQYF. Here the CDR3 DNA reads TGTGCCAGCAGCCAGGGGACTAGCGGGAGCGTAGGGACCTACGAGCAGTACTTC.

This clone showed up just a few times. The CDR3 protein is CASSETSGLNIQYF. CDR3 DNA: TGTGCCAGCAGTGAAACGAGCGGTTTAAACATTCAGTACTTC. J is TRBJ2-4 and V is TRBV2; D perhaps matches TRBD2 (5 bases). The V gene lost 2 bases and the J gene lost 6 bases, with 11 bases spanning the gap. Germline lookup yields CDR1 SNHLY and CDR2 FYNNEI. The length of the CDR3 is 14 residues.

The sample holds a few counts of this clone. The chain is built from TRBV28 and TRBJ2-7; D is unclear. Trimming stripped 3 bases from V and 2 bases from J, with 11 bases between. This CDR3 spans 14 amino acids. Germline-derived CDR1 and CDR2 are MDHEN and SYDVKM. The DNA of the CDR3 is TGTGCCAGCAGTTTGAGTCCAGATACCTACGAGCAGTACTTC. Protein sequence: CASSLSPDTYEQYF.

This clone was detected only a few times. This chain links TRBV6-1 with TRBJ2-5, with D tentatively TRBD1 (5 bases). The germline gives CDR1 MNHNS, CDR2 SASEGT. With 0 bases removed from V and 5 bases from J, the gap between germline ends came to 16 bases. The CDR3 extends over 16 amino acids. CDR3 amino acids: CASSEALPRAPETQYF. The CDR3 nucleotides read TGTGCCAGCAGTGAAGCGCTTCCCAGGGCACCGGAGACCCAGTACTTC.

V usage is TRBV6-5 and J usage is TRBJ2-7; D uncertain. V lost 5 bases and J lost 3, with 8 bases in between. The CDR3 consists of 12 residues. Germline V gives CDR1 MNHEY, CDR2 SVGAGI. For the CDR3, the DNA is TGTGCCAGCAGTCTACAGAGCTACGAGCAGTACTTC. Its protein product is CASSLQSYEQYF.

This clone was seen more than once but under ten times. The chain combines TRBV15 with TRBJ1-5; D gene uncertain. CDR1 is LNHNV and CDR2 is YYDKDF in the germline V gene (reference sequence). This CDR3 has 17 residues. The V end was cut by 0 bases, the J end by 3 bases, with 15 bases between. The CDR3 coding sequence is TGTGCCACCAGCAGAGATTTTAGGCAGGCGTACAATCAGCCCCAGCATTTT. Translated: CATSRDFRQAYNQPQHF.

V gene TRBV9 combines with J gene TRBJ2-4; D uncertain. The germline V and J ends were trimmed by 0 bases and 1 base, with 11 bases remaining between them. The CDR3 contains 16 residues. The V gene's germline CDR1 is SGDLS and CDR2 YYNGEE. The DNA of the CDR3 is TGTGCCAGCAGCGTAGAGGCAGGATCGGCCAAAAACATTCAGTACTTC. It encodes CASSVEAGSAKNIQYF.

This clone was seen more than once but under ten times. The chain is built from TRBV25-1 and TRBJ1-1, with TRBD1 identical over 7 bases. The CDR3 length is 15 residues. V gave up 2 bases and J gave up 0 bases; unmatched junction bases: 3. The germline V gene has CDR1 MGHDK and CDR2 SYGVNS. This CDR3 is CASSEPQGLNTEAFF. CDR3 DNA: TGTGCCAGCAGTGAACCACAGGGGTTGAACACTGAAGCTTTCTTT.

The V and J genes are TRBV5-8 and TRBJ1-6; TRBD1 agrees at 7 bases. Germline-derived CDR1 and CDR2 are SGHTS and YDEGEE. This CDR3 spans 16 amino acids. The junction had 13 bases not matched to a gene; V was cut back by 4 bases and J by 9 bases. Here the CDR3 DNA reads TGTGCCAGCAGCATTCGGACAGGCGGTGGCTCTTCACCCCTCCACTTT. Its translation is CASSIRTGGGSSPLHF. Combining the CDR3 with reference TRBV5-8 and TRBJ1-6 gives the whole variable domain EAGVTQSPTHLIKTRGQQATLRCSPISGHTSVYWYQQALGLGLQFLLWYDEGEERNRGNFPPRFSGRQFPNYSSELNVNALELEDSALYLCASSIRTGGGSSPLHFGNGTRLTVT.

The gene calls are TRBV7-3 and TRBJ2-2; D is possibly TRBD2 (5 bases). The V end lost 5 bases, the J end lost 6 bases, and 10 bases lay between the germline ends. CDR3 size: 13 residues. The germline V gene encodes CDR1 SGHTA and CDR2 FQGTGA. The CDR3 DNA reads as TGTGCCAGCAGCCCCGAGCGGTCCGGGGAGCTGTTTTTT. The encoded protein is CASSPERSGELFF.

The chain links TRBV12-5 to TRBJ1-1; TRBD1 might be the D (5 bases). The germline V gene encodes CDR1 LGHNT and CDR2 FRNRAP. The CDR3 contains 15 residues. V lost 0 bases to trimming and J lost 4 bases, with 12 bases between them. The CDR3: CASGLVTGPLTEAFF. CDR3 bases: TGTGCTAGTGGTTTGGTCACAGGTCCCCTCACTGAAGCTTTCTTT. Full variable domain (outside the CDR3, taken from reference TRBV12-5 and TRBJ1-1): DARVTQTPRHKVTEMGQEVTMRCQPILGHNTVFWYRQTMMQGLELLAYFRNRAPLDDSGMPKDRFSAEMPDATLATLKIQPSEPRDSAVYFCASGLVTGPLTEAFFGQGTRLTVV.

This chain uses TRBV7-2 with TRBJ1-2; TRBD1 agrees at 7 bases. Per the germline V gene, CDR1 is SGHTA and CDR2 is FQGNSA. The CDR3 contains 11 residues. The junction had 10 bases not matched to a gene; V was cut back by 11 bases and J by 10 bases. The CDR3: CASRTGVDYTF. The CDR3 coding sequence is TGTGCCTCCCGGACAGGAGTTGACTACACCTTC.

The genes are TRBV7-9 and TRBJ1-2; 9 positions agree with TRBD1. V was clipped by 4 bases and J by 9 bases; unmatched bases: 3. The CDR3 has 12 amino acids. CDR1 and CDR2 from the germline V gene are SEHNR and FQNEAQ (reference sequence). CDR3 nucleotide sequence: TGTGCCAGCAGCTCAGGACAGGGGAGCTACACCTTC. It yields the protein CASSSGQGSYTF.

V and J are TRBV27 and TRBJ1-4; D is unclear. The CDR3 length is 16 residues. From germline, CDR1 is MNHEY and CDR2 SMNVEV (reference sequence). V was cut by 4 bases and J by 0 bases, with 12 bases left in between. The CDR3 region is CASSSFSWATNEKLFF. The CDR3 DNA is TGTGCCAGCAGTTCGTTTAGTTGGGCAACTAATGAAAAACTGTTTTTT.

The rearrangement joins TRBV10-3 to TRBJ2-7; D is perhaps TRBD2 (6 bases). CDR1 is ENHRY and CDR2 is SYGVKD in the germline V gene. The V and J ends lost 8 bases and 4 bases respectively, with 12 bases between them. The CDR3 covers 12 residues. The CDR3 loop reads CAIGNGGYEQYF. The CDR3 DNA reads as TGTGCCATCGGTAACGGGGGTTACGAGCAGTACTTC.

The V gene is TRBV30, the J gene TRBJ2-7; D is undetermined. Trimming removed 4 bases at V and 2 bases at J, with 15 bases between. Germline V lookup: CDR1 GTSNPN, CDR2 SVGIG (reference sequence). This CDR3 is 14 amino acids long. CDR3 sequence: CAWKSGRNPYEQYF. Written as DNA, the CDR3 is TGTGCCTGGAAGTCAGGACGCAACCCCTACGAGCAGTACTTC.

This clone was counted a few times. The V and J genes are TRBV19 and TRBJ2-7, with 9 bases matching TRBD1. V was clipped by 3 bases and J by 2 bases; unmatched bases: 8. Germline values: CDR1 LNHDA, CDR2 SQIVND (reference sequence). There are 16 residues in the CDR3. Here the CDR3 DNA reads TGTGCCAGTAGTATCAAGGGGGGACAGGGTCCCTACGAGCAGTACTTC. It encodes CASSIKGGQGPYEQYF.

This chain connects TRBV28 to TRBJ1-2; a possible D gene is TRBD1 (5 bases). CDR1 is MDHEN and CDR2 is SYDVKM in the germline V gene. The CDR3 totals 16 residues. V shed 2 bases and J shed 2 bases, with 15 bases lying between them. CDR3 sequence: CASSLGGLLANYGYTF. The CDR3 DNA sequence: TGTGCCAGCAGTTTAGGGGGACTCCTAGCAAACTATGGCTACACCTTC.